This note documents a single T cell receptor (beta chain) sequence. Source study methods: Reference gene primer amplification yielded estimated nucleated cell counts. Sequencing used immunoSEQ multiplex PCR; TCRdb keeps in-frame clones, though not all of them. The DNA was the basis for D and trimming; V, J and clone size are from that table. The data show about 280,000 clones, roughly 87% seen once. This sample stems from a study of blood T cell repertoires in COVID-19. Across the whole study: Both acute and convalescent COVID-19 samples were obtained from the United States, Italy and Spain. Sources were T cells, B-cell-depleted T cells, or PBMCs; the material itself was cDNA or gDNA.

The clonotype originates from a woman aged 45-59 years who had recovered from COVID-19. Sequences were obtained from peripheral blood.

The CDR3 bases are TGTGCCAGCAGGACTAGCGGGCGGTACAATGAGCAGTTCTTC. Encoded protein: CASRTSGRYNEQFF. This rearrangement joins TRBV27 to TRBJ2-1; 10 nucleotides match TRBD2. V lost 6 bases to trimming and J lost 4 bases; unmatched junction nucleotides: 3. Germline V gives CDR1 MNHEY, CDR2 SMNVEV (reference sequence). This CDR3 comprises 14 residues.